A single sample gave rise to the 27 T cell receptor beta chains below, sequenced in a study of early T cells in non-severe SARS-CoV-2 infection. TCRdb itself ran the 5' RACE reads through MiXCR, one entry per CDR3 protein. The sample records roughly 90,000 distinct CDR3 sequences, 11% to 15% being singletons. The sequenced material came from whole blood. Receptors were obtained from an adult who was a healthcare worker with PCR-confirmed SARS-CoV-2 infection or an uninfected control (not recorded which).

The CDR3 nucleotides are TGTGCCAGCAGCTCAAACTATGACGGCCTTTTGACCCAGTACTTC. This sequence encodes CASSSNYDGLLTQYF. The rearrangement joins TRBV7-2 to TRBJ2-5, with D hard to call. CDR1 and CDR2 from the germline V gene are SGHTA and FQGNSA. V lost 4 bases and J 7 bases, leaving 19 bases between the germline ends. The CDR3 length is 15 residues.

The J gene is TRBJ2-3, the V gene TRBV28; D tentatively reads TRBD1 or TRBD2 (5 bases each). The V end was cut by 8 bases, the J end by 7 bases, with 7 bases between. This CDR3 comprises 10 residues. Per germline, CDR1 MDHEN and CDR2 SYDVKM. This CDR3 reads CASGTYTQYF. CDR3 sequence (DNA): TGTGCCAGCGGGACCTATACGCAGTATTTT.

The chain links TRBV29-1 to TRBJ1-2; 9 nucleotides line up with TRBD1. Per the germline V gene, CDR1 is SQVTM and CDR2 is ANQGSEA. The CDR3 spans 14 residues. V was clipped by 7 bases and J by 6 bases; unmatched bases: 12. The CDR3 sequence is CSAATGGAIDGYTF. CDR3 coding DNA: TGCAGCGCTGCGACAGGGGGGGCTATTGATGGCTACACCTTC.

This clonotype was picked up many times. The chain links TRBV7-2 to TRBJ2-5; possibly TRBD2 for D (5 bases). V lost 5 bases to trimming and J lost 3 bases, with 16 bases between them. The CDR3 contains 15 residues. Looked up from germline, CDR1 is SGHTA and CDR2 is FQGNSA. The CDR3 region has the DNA TGTGCCAGCAGCCCCGGCTTGGGAGCAGAAGAGACCCAGTACTTC. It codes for CASSPGLGAEETQYF.

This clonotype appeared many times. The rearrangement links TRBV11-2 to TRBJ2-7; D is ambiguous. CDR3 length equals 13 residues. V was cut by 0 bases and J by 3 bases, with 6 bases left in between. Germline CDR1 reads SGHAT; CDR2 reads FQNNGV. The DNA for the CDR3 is TGTGCCAGCAGCTTAGACTTCGACTACGAGCAGTACTTC. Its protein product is CASSLDFDYEQYF. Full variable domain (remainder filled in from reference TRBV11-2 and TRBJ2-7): EAGVAQSPRYKIIEKRQSVAFWCNPISGHATLYWYQQILGQGPKLLIQFQNNGVVDDSQLPKDRFSAERLKGVDSTLKIQPAKLEDSAVYLCASSLDFDYEQYFGPGTRLTVT.

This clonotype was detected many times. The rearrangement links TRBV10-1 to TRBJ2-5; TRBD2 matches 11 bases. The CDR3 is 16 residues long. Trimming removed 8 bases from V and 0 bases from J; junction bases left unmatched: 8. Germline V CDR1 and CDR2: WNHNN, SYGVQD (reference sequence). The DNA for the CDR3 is TGCGCCAGCTCCGAGACTAGCGGGGTTTACCAAGAGACCCAGTACTTC. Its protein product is CASSETSGVYQETQYF.

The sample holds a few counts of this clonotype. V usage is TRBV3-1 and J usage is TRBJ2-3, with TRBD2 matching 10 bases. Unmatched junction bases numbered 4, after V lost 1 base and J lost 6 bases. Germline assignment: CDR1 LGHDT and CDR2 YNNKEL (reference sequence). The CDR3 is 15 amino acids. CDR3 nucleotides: TGTGCCAGCAGCCAAGGAGCGGGGGGGCTGGATACGCAGTATTTT. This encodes CASSQGAGGLDTQYF.

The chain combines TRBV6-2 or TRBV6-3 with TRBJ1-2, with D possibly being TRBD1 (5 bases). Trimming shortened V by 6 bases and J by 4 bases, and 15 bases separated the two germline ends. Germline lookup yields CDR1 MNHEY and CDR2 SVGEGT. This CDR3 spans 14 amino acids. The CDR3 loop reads CASSNGGGTYGYTF. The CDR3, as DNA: TGTGCCAGCAGCAACGGTGGGGGTACCTATGGCTACACCTTC.

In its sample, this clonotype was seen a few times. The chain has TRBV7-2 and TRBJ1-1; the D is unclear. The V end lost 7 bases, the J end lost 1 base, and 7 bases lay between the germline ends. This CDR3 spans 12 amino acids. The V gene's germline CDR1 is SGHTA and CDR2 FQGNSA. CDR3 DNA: TGTGCCAGCAATATAGGGAACACTGAAGCTTTCTTT. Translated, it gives CASNIGNTEAFF.

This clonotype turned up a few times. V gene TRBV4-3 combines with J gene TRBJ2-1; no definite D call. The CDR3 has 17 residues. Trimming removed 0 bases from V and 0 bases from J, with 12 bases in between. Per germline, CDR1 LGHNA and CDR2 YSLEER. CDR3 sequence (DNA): TGCGCCAGCAGCCAAGATAGCAGTTTGGGCTCCTACAATGAGCAGTTCTTC. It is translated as CASSQDSSLGSYNEQFF.

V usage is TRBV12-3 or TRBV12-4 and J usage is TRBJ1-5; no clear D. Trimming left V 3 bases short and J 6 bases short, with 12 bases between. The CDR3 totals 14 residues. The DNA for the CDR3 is TGTGCCAGCAGTTTCGGCGGATCGGGTCAGCCCCAGCATTTT. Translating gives CASSFGGSGQPQHF.

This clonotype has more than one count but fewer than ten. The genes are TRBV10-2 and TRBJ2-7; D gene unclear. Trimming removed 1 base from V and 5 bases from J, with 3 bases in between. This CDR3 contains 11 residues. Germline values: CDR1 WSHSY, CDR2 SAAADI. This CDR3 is CASSELNEQYF. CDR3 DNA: TGCGCCAGCAGTGAGTTAAACGAGCAGTACTTC.

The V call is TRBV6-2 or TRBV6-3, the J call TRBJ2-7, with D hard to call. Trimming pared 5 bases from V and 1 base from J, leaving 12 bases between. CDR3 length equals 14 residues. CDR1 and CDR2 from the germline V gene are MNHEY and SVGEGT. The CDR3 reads CASSRGLISYEQYF. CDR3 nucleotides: TGTGCCAGCAGTCGAGGTCTTATATCCTACGAGCAGTACTTC.

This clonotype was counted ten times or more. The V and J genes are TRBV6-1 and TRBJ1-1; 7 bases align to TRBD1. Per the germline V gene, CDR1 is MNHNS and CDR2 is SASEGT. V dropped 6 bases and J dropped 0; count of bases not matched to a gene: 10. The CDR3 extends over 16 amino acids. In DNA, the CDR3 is TGTGCCAGCAGAGACTCTGGGACAGTGATGAACACTGAAGCTTTCTTT. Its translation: CASRDSGTVMNTEAFF.

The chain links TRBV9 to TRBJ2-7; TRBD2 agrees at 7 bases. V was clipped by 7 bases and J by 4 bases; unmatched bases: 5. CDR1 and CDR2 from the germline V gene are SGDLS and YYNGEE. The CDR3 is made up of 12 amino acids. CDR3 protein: CASGEGRYEQYF. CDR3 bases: TGTGCCAGCGGGGAGGGGAGGTACGAGCAGTACTTC.

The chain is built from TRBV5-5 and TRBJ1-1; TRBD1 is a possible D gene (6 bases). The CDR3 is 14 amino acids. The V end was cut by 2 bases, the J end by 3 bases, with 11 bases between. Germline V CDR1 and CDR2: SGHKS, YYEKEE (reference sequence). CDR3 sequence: CASSFGGGYTEAFF. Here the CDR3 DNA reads TGTGCCAGCAGCTTTGGGGGCGGGTACACTGAAGCTTTCTTT.

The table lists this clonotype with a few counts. The CDR3 protein is CASSLLGKGYEQYF. CDR3 nucleotides: TGTGCCAGCAGTTTATTGGGGAAGGGGTACGAGCAGTACTTC. The chain uses TRBV28 and TRBJ2-7; D may be TRBD1 (5 bases). V was clipped by 1 base and J by 4 bases, with 11 bases between them. Germline assignment: CDR1 MDHEN and CDR2 SYDVKM. The CDR3 is made up of 14 amino acids.

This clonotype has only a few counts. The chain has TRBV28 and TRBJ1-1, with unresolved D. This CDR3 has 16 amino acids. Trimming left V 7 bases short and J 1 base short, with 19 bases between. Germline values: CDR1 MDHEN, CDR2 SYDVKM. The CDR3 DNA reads TGTGCCAGCAACACCCCCTGGAGCGGGAAGAACACTGAAGCTTTCTTT. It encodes CASNTPWSGKNTEAFF.

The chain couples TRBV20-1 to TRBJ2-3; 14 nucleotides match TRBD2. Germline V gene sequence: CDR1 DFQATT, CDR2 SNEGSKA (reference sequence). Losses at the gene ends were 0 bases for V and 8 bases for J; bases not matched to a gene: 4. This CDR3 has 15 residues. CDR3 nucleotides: TGCAGTGCTAGAGATCAGACTAGCGGGGGGGCTACGCAGTATTTT. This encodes CSARDQTSGGATQYF.

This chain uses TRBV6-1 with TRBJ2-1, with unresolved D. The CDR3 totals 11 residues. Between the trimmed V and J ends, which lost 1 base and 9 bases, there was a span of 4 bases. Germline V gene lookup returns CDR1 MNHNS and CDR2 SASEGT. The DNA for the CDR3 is TGTGCCAGCAGTGAAGTAAGTGAGCAGTTCTTC. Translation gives CASSEVSEQFF.

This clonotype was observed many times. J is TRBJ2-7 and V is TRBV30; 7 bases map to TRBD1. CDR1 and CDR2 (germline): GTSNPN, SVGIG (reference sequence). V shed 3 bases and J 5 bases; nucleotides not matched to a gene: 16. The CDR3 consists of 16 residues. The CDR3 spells CAWSAIGLTGKNEQYF. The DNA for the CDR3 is TGTGCCTGGAGCGCGATTGGGTTGACAGGGAAGAACGAGCAGTACTTC. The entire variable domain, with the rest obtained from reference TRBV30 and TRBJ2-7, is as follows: SQTIHQWPATLVQPVGSPLSLECTVEGTSNPNLYWYRQAAGRGLQLLFYSVGIGQISSEVPQNLSASRPQDRQFILSSKKLLLSDSGFYLCAWSAIGLTGKNEQYFGPGTRLTVT.

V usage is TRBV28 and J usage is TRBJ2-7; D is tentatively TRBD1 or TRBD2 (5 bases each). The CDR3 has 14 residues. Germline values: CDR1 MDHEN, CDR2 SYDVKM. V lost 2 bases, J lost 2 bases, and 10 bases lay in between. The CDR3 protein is CASSLEGPPYEQYF. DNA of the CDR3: TGTGCCAGCAGTTTAGAGGGGCCCCCCTACGAGCAGTACTTC.

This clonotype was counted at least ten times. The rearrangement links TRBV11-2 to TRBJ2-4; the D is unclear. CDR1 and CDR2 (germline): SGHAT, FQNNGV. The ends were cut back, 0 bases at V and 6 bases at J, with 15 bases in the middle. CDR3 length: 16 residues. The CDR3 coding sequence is TGTGCCAGCAGCTTAGATCAATACCTAGAGAGAAACATTCAGTACTTC. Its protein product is CASSLDQYLERNIQYF.

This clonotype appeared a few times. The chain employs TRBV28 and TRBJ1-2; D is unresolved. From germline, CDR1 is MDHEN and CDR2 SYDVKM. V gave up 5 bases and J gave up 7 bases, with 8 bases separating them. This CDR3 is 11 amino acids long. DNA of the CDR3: TGTGCCAGCAGTCCCTCCATTGGCTACACCTTC. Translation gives CASSPSIGYTF.

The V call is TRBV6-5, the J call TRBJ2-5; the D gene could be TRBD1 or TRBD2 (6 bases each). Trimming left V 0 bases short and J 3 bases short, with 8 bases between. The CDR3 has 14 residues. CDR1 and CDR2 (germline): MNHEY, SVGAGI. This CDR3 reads CASSYSGGKETQYF. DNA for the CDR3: TGTGCCAGCAGTTACTCGGGGGGCAAAGAGACCCAGTACTTC.

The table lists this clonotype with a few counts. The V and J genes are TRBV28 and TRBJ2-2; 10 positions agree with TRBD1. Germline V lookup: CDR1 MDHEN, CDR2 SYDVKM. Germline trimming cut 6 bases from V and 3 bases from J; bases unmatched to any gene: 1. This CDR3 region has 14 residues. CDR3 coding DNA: TGTGCCAGCAGGACAGGGGGCTACACCGGGGAGCTGTTTTTT. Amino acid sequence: CASRTGGYTGELFF. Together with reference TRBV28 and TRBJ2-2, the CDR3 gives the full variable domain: DVKVTQSSRYLVKRTGEKVFLECVQDMDHENMFWYRQDPGLGLRLIYFSYDVKMKEKGDIPEGYSVSREKKERFSLILESASTNQTSMYLCASRTGGYTGELFFGEGSRLTVL.

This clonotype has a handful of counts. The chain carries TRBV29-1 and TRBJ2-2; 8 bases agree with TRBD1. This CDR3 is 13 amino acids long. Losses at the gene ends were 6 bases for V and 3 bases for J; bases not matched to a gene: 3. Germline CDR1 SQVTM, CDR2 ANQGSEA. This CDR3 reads CSVGTGDTGELFF. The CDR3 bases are TGCAGCGTCGGGACAGGAGACACCGGGGAGCTGTTTTTT.